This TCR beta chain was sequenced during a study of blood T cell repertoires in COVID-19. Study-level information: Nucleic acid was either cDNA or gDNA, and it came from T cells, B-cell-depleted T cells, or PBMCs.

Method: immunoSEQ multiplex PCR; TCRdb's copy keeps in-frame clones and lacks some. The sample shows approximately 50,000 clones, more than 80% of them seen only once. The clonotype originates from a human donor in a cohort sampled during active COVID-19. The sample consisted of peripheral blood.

The CDR3 DNA sequence: TGTGCCAGCAAGGGGAATAGCAATCAGCCCCAGCATTTT. Its translation: CASKGNSNQPQHF. V usage is TRBV6-5 and J usage is TRBJ1-5; TRBD1 might be the D (5 bases). CDR3 size: 13 residues. CDR1 is MNHEY and CDR2 is SVGAGI in the germline V gene. Trimming took off 7 bases at V and 0 bases at J, with 7 bases between the two ends.